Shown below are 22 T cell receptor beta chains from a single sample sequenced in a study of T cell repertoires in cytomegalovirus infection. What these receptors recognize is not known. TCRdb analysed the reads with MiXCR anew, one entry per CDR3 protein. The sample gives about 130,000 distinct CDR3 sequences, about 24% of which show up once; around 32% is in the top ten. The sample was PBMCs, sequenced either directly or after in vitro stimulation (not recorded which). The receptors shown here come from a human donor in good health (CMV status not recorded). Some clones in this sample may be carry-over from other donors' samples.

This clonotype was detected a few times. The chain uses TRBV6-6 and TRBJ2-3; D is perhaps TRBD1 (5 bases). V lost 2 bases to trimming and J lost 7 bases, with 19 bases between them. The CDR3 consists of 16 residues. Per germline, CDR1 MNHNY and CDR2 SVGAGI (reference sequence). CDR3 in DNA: TGTGCCAGCAGTTACGGTCCGGCAGGGAATCATTATACGCAGTATTTT. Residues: CASSYGPAGNHYTQYF.

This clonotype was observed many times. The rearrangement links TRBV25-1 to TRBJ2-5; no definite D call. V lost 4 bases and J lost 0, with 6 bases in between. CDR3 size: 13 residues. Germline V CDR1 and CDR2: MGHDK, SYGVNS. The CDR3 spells CASSARYQETQYF. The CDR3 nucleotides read TGTGCCAGCAGTGCAAGGTACCAAGAGACCCAGTACTTC. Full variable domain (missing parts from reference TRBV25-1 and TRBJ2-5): EADIYQTPRYLVIGTGKKITLECSQTMGHDKMYWYQQDPGMELHLIHYSYGVNSTEKGDLSSESTVSRIRTEHFPLTLESARPSHTSQYLCASSARYQETQYFGPGTRLLVL.

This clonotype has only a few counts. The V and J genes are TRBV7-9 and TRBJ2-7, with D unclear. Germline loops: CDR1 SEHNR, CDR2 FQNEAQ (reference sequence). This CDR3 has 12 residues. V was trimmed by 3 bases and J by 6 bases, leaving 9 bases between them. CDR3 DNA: TGTGCCAGCAGCTTGAGTAGCCCCGAGCAGTACTTC. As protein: CASSLSSPEQYF. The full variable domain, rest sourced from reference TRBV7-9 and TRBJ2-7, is DTGVSQNPRHKITKRGQNVTFRCDPISEHNRLYWYRQTLGQGPEFLTYFQNEAQLEKSRLLSDRFSAERPKGSFSTLEIQRTEQGDSAMYLCASSLSSPEQYFGPGTRLTVT.

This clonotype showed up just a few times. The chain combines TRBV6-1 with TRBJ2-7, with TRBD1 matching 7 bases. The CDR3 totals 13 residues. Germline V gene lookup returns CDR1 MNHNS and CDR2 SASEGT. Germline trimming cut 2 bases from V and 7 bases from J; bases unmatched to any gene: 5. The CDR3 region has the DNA TGTGCCAGCAGTGAAACAGGGGAAGGAGAGCAGTACTTC. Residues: CASSETGEGEQYF.

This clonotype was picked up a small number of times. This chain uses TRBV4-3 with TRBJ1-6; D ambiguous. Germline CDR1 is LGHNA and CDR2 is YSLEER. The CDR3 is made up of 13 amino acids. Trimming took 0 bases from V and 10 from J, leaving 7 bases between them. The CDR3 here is CASSQDPRSPLHF. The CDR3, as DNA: TGCGCCAGCAGCCAAGATCCGAGATCACCCCTCCACTTT.

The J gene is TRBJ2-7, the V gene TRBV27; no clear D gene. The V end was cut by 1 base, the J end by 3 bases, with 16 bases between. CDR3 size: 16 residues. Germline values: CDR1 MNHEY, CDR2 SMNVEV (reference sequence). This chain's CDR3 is CASSLLPERTRYEQYF. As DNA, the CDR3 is TGTGCCAGCAGTTTATTGCCGGAACGCACTCGCTACGAGCAGTACTTC.

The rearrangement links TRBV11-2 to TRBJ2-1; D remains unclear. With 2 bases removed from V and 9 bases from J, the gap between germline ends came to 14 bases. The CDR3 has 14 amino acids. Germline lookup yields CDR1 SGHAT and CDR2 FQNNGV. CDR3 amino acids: CASSLSRLAFEQFF. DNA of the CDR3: TGTGCCAGCAGCTTAAGTCGGCTGGCTTTTGAGCAGTTCTTC.

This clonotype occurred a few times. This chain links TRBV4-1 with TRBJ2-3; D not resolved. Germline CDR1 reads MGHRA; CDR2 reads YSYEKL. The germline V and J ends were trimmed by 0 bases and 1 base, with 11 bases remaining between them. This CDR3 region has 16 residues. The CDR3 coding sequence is TGCGCCAGCAGCCAAGACGAAGGCGGACGCACAGATACGCAGTATTTT. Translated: CASSQDEGGRTDTQYF.

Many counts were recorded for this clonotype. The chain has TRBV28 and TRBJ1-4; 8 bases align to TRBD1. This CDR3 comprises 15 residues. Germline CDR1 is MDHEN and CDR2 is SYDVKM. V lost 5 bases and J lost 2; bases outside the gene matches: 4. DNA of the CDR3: TGTGCCAGCAGTAGACAGGGGACGACTAATGAAAAACTGTTTTTT. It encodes CASSRQGTTNEKLFF.

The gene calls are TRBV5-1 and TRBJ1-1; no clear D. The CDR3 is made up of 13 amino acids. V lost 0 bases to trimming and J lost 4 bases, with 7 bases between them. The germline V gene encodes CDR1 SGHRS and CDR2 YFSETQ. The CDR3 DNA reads TGCGCCAGCAGCTTGGAGGAGGGCACTGAAGCTTTCTTT. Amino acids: CASSLEEGTEAFF. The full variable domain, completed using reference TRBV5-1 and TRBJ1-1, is KAGVTQTPRYLIKTRGQQVTLSCSPISGHRSVSWYQQTPGQGLQFLFEYFSETQRNKGNFPGRFSGRQFSNSRSEMNVSTLELGDSALYLCASSLEEGTEAFFGQGTRLTVV.

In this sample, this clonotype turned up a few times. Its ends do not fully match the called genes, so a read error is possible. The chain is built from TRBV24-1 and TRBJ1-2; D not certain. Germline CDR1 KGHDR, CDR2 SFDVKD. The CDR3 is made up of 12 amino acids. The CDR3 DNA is TGTGCCACCAGTGATCGTGAGTCGAGAGCTAACTTC. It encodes CATSDRESRANF.

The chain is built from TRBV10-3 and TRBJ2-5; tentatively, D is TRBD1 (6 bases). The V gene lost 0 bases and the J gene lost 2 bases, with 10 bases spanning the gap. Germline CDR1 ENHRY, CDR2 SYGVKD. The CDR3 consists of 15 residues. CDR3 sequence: CAISESTGRQETQYF. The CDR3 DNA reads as TGTGCCATCAGTGAGTCAACAGGGCGTCAAGAGACCCAGTACTTC.

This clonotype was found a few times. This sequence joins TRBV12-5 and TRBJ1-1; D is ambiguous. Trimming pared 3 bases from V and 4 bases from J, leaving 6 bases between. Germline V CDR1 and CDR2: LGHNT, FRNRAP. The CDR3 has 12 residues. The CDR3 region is CASGFGFTEAFF. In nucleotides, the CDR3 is TGTGCTAGTGGTTTCGGGTTCACTGAAGCTTTCTTT.

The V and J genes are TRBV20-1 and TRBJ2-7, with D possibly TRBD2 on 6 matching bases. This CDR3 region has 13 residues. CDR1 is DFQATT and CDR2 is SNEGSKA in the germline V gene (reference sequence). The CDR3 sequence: CSVGGILSYEQYF. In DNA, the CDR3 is TGCAGCGTTGGAGGGATACTCTCCTACGAGCAGTACTTC.

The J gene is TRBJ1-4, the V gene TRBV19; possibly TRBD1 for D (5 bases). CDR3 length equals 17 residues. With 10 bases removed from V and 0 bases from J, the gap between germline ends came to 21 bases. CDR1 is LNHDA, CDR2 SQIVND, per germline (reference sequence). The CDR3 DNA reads TGTGCCACCACTCCACCGGGCAGGGTTGCAACTAATGAAAAACTGTTTTTT. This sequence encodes CATTPPGRVATNEKLFF.

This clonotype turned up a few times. The CDR3 protein is CASSYAFDTSGEAFF. The CDR3 nucleotides are TGTGCCAGCAGTTACGCCTTTGACACCTCGGGTGAAGCTTTCTTT. The V gene is TRBV6-2 or TRBV6-3, the J gene TRBJ1-1; D gene ambiguous. The CDR3 contains 15 residues. Per germline, CDR1 MNHEY and CDR2 SVGEGT. The V and J ends lost 2 bases and 7 bases respectively, with 17 bases between them.

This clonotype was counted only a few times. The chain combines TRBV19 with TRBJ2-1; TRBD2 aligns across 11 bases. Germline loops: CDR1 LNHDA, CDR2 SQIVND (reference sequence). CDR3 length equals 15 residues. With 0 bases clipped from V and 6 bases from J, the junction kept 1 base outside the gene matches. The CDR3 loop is CASSIEGLAVNEQFF. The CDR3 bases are TGTGCCAGTAGTATAGAGGGACTAGCGGTCAATGAGCAGTTCTTC.

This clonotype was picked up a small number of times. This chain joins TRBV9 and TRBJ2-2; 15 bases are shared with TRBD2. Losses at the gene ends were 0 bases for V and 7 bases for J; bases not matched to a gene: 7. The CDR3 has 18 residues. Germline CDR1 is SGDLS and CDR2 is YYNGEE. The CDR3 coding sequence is TGTGCCAGCAGCGTAGCCGGACTAGCGGGAGGGCCGATCGGGGAGCTGTTTTTT. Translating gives CASSVAGLAGGPIGELFF.

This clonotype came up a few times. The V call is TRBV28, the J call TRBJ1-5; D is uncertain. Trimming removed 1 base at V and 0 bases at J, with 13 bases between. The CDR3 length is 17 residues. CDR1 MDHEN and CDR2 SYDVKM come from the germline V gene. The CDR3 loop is CASSLSRSSYSNQPQHF. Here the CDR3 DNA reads TGTGCCAGCAGTTTATCCCGTAGCAGTTATAGCAATCAGCCCCAGCATTTT.

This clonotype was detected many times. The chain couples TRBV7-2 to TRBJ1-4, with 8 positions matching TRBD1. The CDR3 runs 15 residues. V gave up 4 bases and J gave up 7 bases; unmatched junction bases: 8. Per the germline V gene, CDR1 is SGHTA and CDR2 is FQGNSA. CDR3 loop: CASSYQGAQSEKLFF. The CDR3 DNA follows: TGTGCCAGCAGCTATCAGGGGGCGCAAAGTGAAAAACTGTTTTTT.

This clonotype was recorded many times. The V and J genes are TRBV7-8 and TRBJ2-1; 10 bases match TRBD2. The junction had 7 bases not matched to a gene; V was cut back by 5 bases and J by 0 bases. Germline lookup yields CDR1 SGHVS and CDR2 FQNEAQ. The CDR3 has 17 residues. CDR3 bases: TGTGCCAGCAGCCGAGGACTAGCGGCTAGCTCCTACAATGAGCAGTTCTTC. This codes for CASSRGLAASSYNEQFF.

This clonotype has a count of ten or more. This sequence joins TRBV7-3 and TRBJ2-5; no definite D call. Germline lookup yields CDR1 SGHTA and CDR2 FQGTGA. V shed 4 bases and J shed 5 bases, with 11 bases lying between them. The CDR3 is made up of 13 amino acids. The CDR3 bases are TGTGCCAGCAGCTCCACGCGTGAGGAGACCCAGTACTTC. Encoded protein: CASSSTREETQYF.